The 18 T cell receptor beta chains given below trace back to one sample, sequenced in a study of blood T cell repertoires in COVID-19. This table comes from immunoSEQ multiplex PCR, and its TCRdb copy is limited to in-frame clones, with some not included. The top ten hold 1.4% to 1.5% of the sample, which has around 400,000 clones, 88% seen once. Sequencing input: PBMCs or T cells enriched from blood (not recorded which). The receptors come from a young woman who had been exposed to COVID-19.

This chain connects TRBV25-1 to TRBJ2-5; unclear D gene. Per the germline V gene, CDR1 is MGHDK and CDR2 is SYGVNS. This CDR3 contains 14 residues. Trimming stripped 9 bases from V and 1 base from J, with 15 bases between. CDR3 in DNA: TGTGCCAGTATGGAACAGTCACCCCAAGAGACCCAGTACTTC. This translates into CASMEQSPQETQYF.

V is TRBV29-1 and J is TRBJ1-2; 7 nucleotides match TRBD1. This CDR3 is 14 amino acids long. V lost 4 bases and J lost 6; bases outside the gene matches: 11. Germline V gives CDR1 SQVTM, CDR2 ANQGSEA. The CDR3 spells CSVVDTGAYDGYTF. The CDR3 nucleotides read TGCAGCGTTGTGGATACAGGGGCTTACGATGGCTACACCTTC.

This clone appeared a few times. The CDR3 nucleotides are TGCGCCAGCAGCCAAGTGGGGTGGTCGGGGGAAAAACTGTTTTTT. Translation: CASSQVGWSGEKLFF. This chain uses TRBV4-1 with TRBJ1-4; D is unresolved. The CDR3 has 15 residues. CDR1 is MGHRA and CDR2 is YSYEKL in the germline V gene. With 1 base removed from V and 8 bases from J, the gap between germline ends came to 14 bases.

The CDR3 region is CASRSGQPYEQYF. CDR3 in DNA: TGTGCCAGCAGGTCGGGACAGCCCTACGAGCAGTACTTC. The chain is built from TRBV6-5 and TRBJ2-7; 7 bases align to TRBD1. The CDR3 extends over 13 amino acids. With 6 bases clipped from V and 2 bases from J, the junction kept 4 bases outside the gene matches. CDR1 and CDR2 (germline): MNHEY, SVGAGI.

This clone was counted a few times. The chain couples TRBV19 to TRBJ2-1, with 11 nucleotides matching TRBD1. The CDR3 covers 15 residues. The ends lost 8 bases at V and 4 bases at J; junction bases unmatched: 7. Germline CDR1 and CDR2: LNHDA and SQIVND (reference sequence). In nucleotides, the CDR3 is TGTGCCAGTCGGATTAGGGACAGGGGGTACAATGAGCAGTTCTTC. Amino acids: CASRIRDRGYNEQFF.

This clone was found once. The rearrangement joins TRBV11-2 to TRBJ2-1; D gene ambiguous. Germline values: CDR1 SGHAT, CDR2 FQNNGV. V gave up 1 base and J gave up 7 bases, with 5 bases separating them. CDR3 length: 12 residues. The CDR3 is CASSLARNEQFF. The CDR3 nucleotides read TGTGCCAGCAGCTTAGCCCGGAATGAGCAGTTCTTC.

This clone was detected only a few times. CDR3 region: CASSDRVNTEAFF. Here the CDR3 DNA reads TGTGCCAGCAGTGACAGGGTGAACACTGAAGCTTTCTTT. The chain joins TRBV2 to TRBJ1-1; weak D call: TRBD1 (5 bases). V shed 3 bases and J shed 0 bases, with 5 bases lying between them. Germline V CDR1 and CDR2: SNHLY, FYNNEI. CDR3 size: 13 residues.

This rearrangement joins TRBV5-4 to TRBJ2-7; D remains unclear. Germline CDR1 SGHNT, CDR2 YYREEE (reference sequence). This CDR3 is 13 amino acids long. The ends were cut back, 0 bases at V and 0 bases at J, with 4 bases in the middle. CDR3 sequence reads: CASSLDTSYEQYF. The CDR3 DNA follows: TGTGCCAGCAGCTTGGACACCTCCTACGAGCAGTACTTC.

The J gene is TRBJ2-7, the V gene TRBV28; 10 positions match TRBD2. The ends lost 3 bases at V and 7 bases at J; junction bases unmatched: 9. The CDR3 extends over 15 amino acids. Germline V CDR1 and CDR2: MDHEN, SYDVKM. CDR3 in amino acids: CASSFSHPTSGEQYF. CDR3 bases: TGTGCCAGCAGTTTCTCACACCCGACTAGCGGGGAGCAGTACTTC. Full variable domain (rest looked up from reference TRBV28 and TRBJ2-7): DVKVTQSSRYLVKRTGEKVFLECVQDMDHENMFWYRQDPGLGLRLIYFSYDVKMKEKGDIPEGYSVSREKKERFSLILESASTNQTSMYLCASSFSHPTSGEQYFGPGTRLTVT.

The chain combines TRBV23-1 with TRBJ1-3; D is uncertain. TRBV23-1 is identified as an open reading frame with a role that is uncertain. V was trimmed by 2 bases and J by 1 base, leaving 9 bases between them. The CDR3 has 15 residues. The CDR3 nucleotides read TGCGCCAGCAGTCAAGGCTCAGCGTCTGGAAACACCATATATTTT. This encodes CASSQGSASGNTIYF.

This clone was picked up a small number of times. The identical CDR3 is also encoded by other nucleotide sequences in the sample. The CDR3 DNA is TGTGCCAGCAGTTCCCCGGGGGAGCAGTTCTTC. Protein product: CASSSPGEQFF. The chain couples TRBV6-5 to TRBJ2-1; D perhaps matches TRBD2 (5 bases). The V gene lost 4 bases and the J gene lost 10 bases, with 8 bases spanning the gap. CDR1 and CDR2 from the germline V gene are MNHEY and SVGAGI. The CDR3 has 11 amino acids.

This chain joins TRBV5-4 and TRBJ2-7; 12 bases map to TRBD1. Germline lookup yields CDR1 SGHNT and CDR2 YYREEE (reference sequence). There are 16 residues in the CDR3. Trimming cost V 3 bases and J 3 bases; bases outside gene matches: 7. CDR3 nucleotide sequence: TGTGCCAGCAGCTGGGGGACAGGGGGCGTTGGCTACGAGCAGTACTTC. It yields the protein CASSWGTGGVGYEQYF.

This clone was seen more than once but under ten times. The chain couples TRBV10-3 to TRBJ2-3, with a tentative D call TRBD2 (5 bases). From germline, CDR1 is ENHRY and CDR2 SYGVKD. The CDR3 spans 12 residues. V was clipped by 6 bases and J by 4 bases, with 8 bases between them. The CDR3 DNA sequence: TGTGCCATCAGGACTAATTCAGATACGCAGTATTTT. As protein: CAIRTNSDTQYF.

The chain has TRBV7-8 and TRBJ2-5; TRBD2 agrees at 13 bases. Germline V CDR1 and CDR2: SGHVS, FQNEAQ. V lost 5 bases, J lost 5 bases, and 11 bases stayed unmatched. This CDR3 is built from 17 residues. The CDR3 DNA is TGTGCCAGCAGCGGCATTGCGGGACTAGCGGGGCGGGAGACCCAGTACTTC. Its translation: CASSGIAGLAGRETQYF.

The chain employs TRBV29-1 and TRBJ1-1; TRBD1 aligns across 7 bases. Unmatched junction bases numbered 7, after V lost 4 bases and J lost 2 bases. The CDR3 extends over 14 amino acids. Germline values: CDR1 SQVTM, CDR2 ANQGSEA. CDR3 nucleotide sequence: TGCAGCGTTGGGGTCGGGACAGATAACACTGAAGCTTTCTTT. It encodes CSVGVGTDNTEAFF.

J is TRBJ2-1 and V is TRBV2, with 10 bases that match TRBD2. CDR1 is SNHLY and CDR2 is FYNNEI in the germline V gene. The CDR3 contains 15 residues. With 6 bases clipped from V and 3 bases from J, the junction kept 5 bases outside the gene matches. The CDR3 loop reads CASRNSGGSYNEQFF. In DNA, the CDR3 is TGTGCCAGCAGGAATAGCGGGGGGAGCTACAATGAGCAGTTCTTC.

The J gene is TRBJ2-2, the V gene TRBV5-5; D gene unclear. The ends were cut back, 1 base at V and 1 base at J, with 5 bases in the middle. The CDR3 is 14 amino acids. Germline V gene sequence: CDR1 SGHKS, CDR2 YYEKEE (reference sequence). The CDR3 loop reads CASSLPVNTGELFF. DNA for the CDR3: TGTGCCAGCAGCTTGCCCGTGAACACCGGGGAGCTGTTTTTT.

At least ten counts were recorded for this clone. The junction does not match germline at one end; this may be a read error. V usage is TRBV27 and J usage is TRBJ2-1; D perhaps matches TRBD1 (6 bases). Germline loops: CDR1 MNHEY, CDR2 SMNVEV (reference sequence). The CDR3 has 12 amino acids. CDR3 coding DNA: TGTGCCAGCAGTCAGGGGTTGGGTAGTTACCTCTTC. Translating it yields CASSQGLGSYLF.